A selection of T cell receptor beta chains follows, all from one sample in a study of T cell repertoires in cytomegalovirus infection. Which antigens these TCRs recognize remains unknown. Each CDR3 protein is one row after TCRdb ran MiXCR on the reads. The sample holds about 140,000 distinct CDR3 sequences; about 31% are singletons and the top ten take about 50%. Sequencing was performed on CD8+ T cells from cultured PBMCs, taken from culture after CMV antigen stimulation. The receptor set was obtained from a human donor in good health (CMV status not recorded). Some clones in this sample may be carry-over from other donors' samples. Both conserved end residues are part of each CDR3. A D gene is named only where the DNA matches it firmly. Some rows mark clone size as missing; the rest say once, few, many or name a class of expanded clone.

TGCAGTGCTAGCCCCGAAGGACAAGAGACCCAGTACTTC	CSASPEGQETQYF	TRBV20-1	few	TRBJ2-5	NA
TGTGCCAGCAGCTTGGACAGGGTAACCTACGAGCAGTACTTC	CASSLDRVTYEQYF	TRBV11-1	NA	TRBJ2-7	TRBD1
TGTGCCAGCAGCTCAAGGACAGGGCCTAACGAGCAGTACTTC	CASSSRTGPNEQYF	TRBV9	NA	TRBJ2-7	TRBD1
TGTGCCACCCTAAAGCGGGGGGCAACCTTGAACACTGAAGCTTTCTTT	CATLKRGATLNTEAFF	TRBV12-3/TRBV12-4	NA	TRBJ1-1	NA
TGTGCCAGCAGTCGCTGGGGAGGCACTGAAGCTTTCTTT	CASSRWGGTEAFF	TRBV12-3/TRBV12-4	NA	TRBJ1-1	NA
TGTGCCAGTAGCGGAAGGGGACTAGCGGGCGAGCAGTACTTC	CASSGRGLAGEQYF	TRBV19	few	TRBJ2-7	TRBD2
TGTGCCAGCAGCTTAGGACTAGCGGTCTACGAGCAGTACTTC	CASSLGLAVYEQYF	TRBV7-8	NA	TRBJ2-7	TRBD2
TGTGCCAGTTTCGTCCCGCCCGGTGGCTACACCTTC	CASFVPPGGYTF	TRBV19	NA	TRBJ1-2	NA
TGTGCCAGCAGCATACAGGGGACAGCTGGCTATGGCTACACCTTC	CASSIQGTAGYGYTF	TRBV7-8	few	TRBJ1-2	TRBD1
TGTGCCAGCAGCTTAGTAGCGGGGATCACTGAAGCTTTCTTT	CASSLVAGITEAFF	TRBV7-2	many	TRBJ1-1	NA
TGTGCCAGCAGTTTGTGGCTAGGGACTGACAATGAGCAGTTCTTC	CASSLWLGTDNEQFF	TRBV12-3/TRBV12-4	few	TRBJ2-1	NA
TGTGCCAGCAGTCGGGGGGTCGGATATACGCAGTATTTT	CASSRGVGYTQYF	TRBV12-3/TRBV12-4	many	TRBJ2-3	TRBD2
TGTGCCAGCAGTTTGACTAGCGGGGACTACGAGCAGTACTTC	CASSLTSGDYEQYF	TRBV12-3/TRBV12-4	few	TRBJ2-7	TRBD2
TGTGCCAGCAGCCCCGGGCTCCTCACCGGGGAGCTGTTTTTT	CASSPGLLTGELFF	TRBV7-3	NA	TRBJ2-2	NA
TGTGCCAGCAGCGCCCACAACACAGATACGCAGTATTTT	CASSAHNTDTQYF	TRBV11-3	NA	TRBJ2-3	NA
TGTGCCAGCAGTCCCCCCCCGTTTGACGAGCAGTACTTC	CASSPPPFDEQYF	TRBV27	NA	TRBJ2-7	NA
TGTGCCAGCGGGGCTTTGCCGAACACTGAAGCTTTCTTT	CASGALPNTEAFF	TRBV6-6	NA	TRBJ1-1	NA
TGTGCCAGCAGCCCTACCACAGGGAACCCCTCCGGCTACACCTTC	CASSPTTGNPSGYTF	TRBV12-3/TRBV12-4	many	TRBJ1-2	NA
TGTGCCAGCAATCCGGCTGCAGCCTGGGGGGGCTACAATGAGCAGTTCTTC	CASNPAAAWGGYNEQFF	TRBV28	NA	TRBJ2-1	TRBD2
TGTGCCAGCAGCCACGGGGGGCCGGCAGATACGCAGTATTTT	CASSHGGPADTQYF	TRBV6-1	many	TRBJ2-3	NA
TGTGCCAGCAGTGGACTAGCGGGGGGGCAGGACACAGATACGCAGTATTTT	CASSGLAGGQDTDTQYF	TRBV12-3/TRBV12-4	NA	TRBJ2-3	TRBD2
TGTGCCAGCAGCCCGTACCTAGGAGCAGATACGCAGTATTTT	CASSPYLGADTQYF	TRBV5-6	NA	TRBJ2-3	NA
TGTGCCAGTAAACCGCAACCGAACACTGAAGCTTTCTTT	CASKPQPNTEAFF	TRBV19	few	TRBJ1-1	NA
TGTGCCAGTAGTATACAACATGGAGGAACCGGGGAGCTGTTTTTT	CASSIQHGGTGELFF	TRBV19	NA	TRBJ2-2	NA
TGCAGTGCTCCGACCCAGGTGCACTATGGCTACACCTTC	CSAPTQVHYGYTF	TRBV20-1	NA	TRBJ1-2	NA
TGTGCCAGCAGCCTAACTCCGGCGGGCACAGATACGCAGTATTTT	CASSLTPAGTDTQYF	TRBV5-4	few	TRBJ2-3	NA
TGTGCCAGCAGTGAAGAGGACAGATACATGAACACTGAAGCTTTCTTT	CASSEEDRYMNTEAFF	TRBV6-1	NA	TRBJ1-1	NA
TGTGCCAGCAGCCCAAGCCTGGAGGGACGCTTAAGTCAGCCCCAGCATTTT	CASSPSLEGRLSQPQHF	TRBV7-2	many	TRBJ1-5	NA
TGTGCCAGCAGCCGGACAGGGTTGAGGAGCAATCAGCCCCAGCATTTT	CASSRTGLRSNQPQHF	TRBV12-3/TRBV12-4	once	TRBJ1-5	TRBD1
TGTGCCAGCAGCTTGATGGCAGGGGGCAGGCAGCCCCAGCATTTT	CASSLMAGGRQPQHF	TRBV5-6	NA	TRBJ1-5	TRBD1
TGTGCCAGCAGCTTAGCCTACATCTACGAGCAGTACTTC	CASSLAYIYEQYF	TRBV7-2	NA	TRBJ2-7	NA
TGTGCCAGCAGTGACCTACAGGGGGCGGAAGGCTACACCTTC	CASSDLQGAEGYTF	TRBV2	NA	TRBJ1-2	TRBD1
TGTGCCACCAGCAGAGATCGGGGTCAGCCTTCCTACGAGCAGTACTTC	CATSRDRGQPSYEQYF	TRBV15	NA	TRBJ2-7	NA
TGTGCCAGCAGCCAAAGGACTAGCGGGGTCTACAATGAGCAGTTCTTC	CASSQRTSGVYNEQFF	TRBV7-9	few	TRBJ2-1	TRBD2
TGTGCCAGCAGCTCGGGACAGCCGAACACTGAAGCTTTCTTT	CASSSGQPNTEAFF	TRBV7-8	NA	TRBJ1-1	TRBD1
TGTGCCAGCAGCCGGGGGCACAGGGACCAGCCCCAGCATTTT	CASSRGHRDQPQHF	TRBV28	few	TRBJ1-5	NA